The next 19 T cell receptor beta chains were all read from a single sample in a study of blood T cells in healthy people across ages. Next came a second PCR, run for about 6 to 11 cycles, which used a sample-barcoded 5' primer along with a J-beta primer mix. MiXCR, run by TCRdb on the 5' RACE reads, gives a single entry per CDR3 protein. The sample lists about 650,000 distinct CDR3 sequences; around 32% were seen once. Sequenced sample: blood. The source of these receptors is an elderly woman in good health.

This clonotype was detected ten times or more. The chain recombines TRBV12-3 or TRBV12-4 with TRBJ1-1; D gene uncertain. Trimming left V 5 bases short and J 8 bases short, with 18 bases between. The CDR3 covers 14 residues. This chain's CDR3 is CASSPPSERLEAFF. CDR3 bases: TGTGCCAGCAGTCCCCCTTCAGAGAGATTGGAAGCTTTCTTT.

This clonotype was observed many times. The V gene is TRBV9, the J gene TRBJ2-3; unclear D gene. Trimming cost V 2 bases and J 2 bases, with 9 bases left between them. Germline V gene data show CDR1 as SGDLS and CDR2 as YYNGEE. The CDR3 runs to 14 residues. In DNA form, the CDR3 reads TGTGCCAGCAGCGTTACTGGAACCACAGATACGCAGTATTTT. Its protein is CASSVTGTTDTQYF.

This clonotype was found many times. This sequence joins TRBV7-2 and TRBJ2-7; D uncertain. With 2 bases removed from V and 4 bases from J, the gap between germline ends came to 6 bases. Per the germline V gene, CDR1 is SGHTA and CDR2 is FQGNSA. This CDR3 region has 12 residues. CDR3 coding DNA: TGTGCCAGCAGCTTAACGAATTACGAGCAGTACTTC. Translating gives CASSLTNYEQYF.

The V gene is TRBV20-1, the J gene TRBJ2-1; D is unclear. The CDR3 is 10 residues long. CDR1 and CDR2 (germline): DFQATT, SNEGSKA (reference sequence). With 6 bases removed from V and 6 bases from J, the gap between germline ends came to 6 bases. DNA of the CDR3: TGCAGTGCCAGACCCAATGAGCAGTTCTTC. Its translation: CSARPNEQFF.

Concerning this clonotype itself: Given a much more abundant clone one base away, this may be a read error. The chain is built from TRBV6-2 or TRBV6-3 and TRBJ2-7; no clear D gene. The CDR3 has 14 residues. V lost 6 bases, J lost 0 bases, and 12 bases lay in between. Germline lookup yields CDR1 MNHEY and CDR2 SVGEGT. The DNA for the CDR3 is TGTGCCAGCAGGCGCTCGGGTCTCTCCTACGAGCAGTACTTC. Translated: CASRRSGLSYEQYF.

Remarks on this clonotype: A much larger clone differs by one base, so this may be a read error. The J gene is TRBJ2-5, the V gene TRBV3-1; tentatively, D is TRBD2 (6 bases). CDR1 is LGHDT and CDR2 is YNNKEL in the germline V gene (reference sequence). CDR3 length equals 13 residues. Deletions cut 0 bases from V and 11 bases from J, with 13 bases between. The CDR3, as DNA: TGTGCCAGCAGCCAAGATTGGAGGGGCGGGCAGTACTTC. It yields the protein CASSQDWRGGQYF.

Comment on this clonotype: It may be a read error: a sequence one base away is much more abundant. The chain has TRBV15 and TRBJ1-5, with D uncertain. This CDR3 has 15 amino acids. In germline, CDR1 is LNHNV, CDR2 YYDKDF (reference sequence). The CDR3 loop is CAASSSKRSNQPQHF. The CDR3 DNA follows: TGTGCCGCCAGTTCCTCAAAGAGGAGCAATCAGCCCCAGCATTTT.

Remarks on this clonotype: This may be a read error: a much more frequent sequence differs by one nucleotide. This rearrangement joins TRBV7-2 to TRBJ1-1; D may be TRBD1 (6 bases). Germline assignment: CDR1 SGHTA and CDR2 FQGNSA. This CDR3 spans 13 amino acids. The CDR3 sequence is CVSSQQGYTEAFF. DNA for the CDR3: TGTGTCAGCAGCCAACAGGGTTACACTGAAGCTTTCTTT.

The chain has TRBV20-1 and TRBJ2-5; D is possibly TRBD2 (5 bases). CDR3 length equals 15 residues. Trimming cost V 3 bases and J 5 bases, with 19 bases left between them. CDR1 DFQATT and CDR2 SNEGSKA come from the germline V gene (reference sequence). CDR3 bases: TGCAGTGCTAGTTCCGAGCCTTTTCGCGGGGAGACCCAGTACTTC. It yields the protein CSASSEPFRGETQYF.

This clonotype came up many times. The V and J genes are TRBV20-1 and TRBJ2-7, with 10 bases fitting TRBD1. V trimming: 3 bases; J trimming: 3 bases; junction bases outside the gene matches: 8. Germline assignment: CDR1 DFQATT and CDR2 SNEGSKA (reference sequence). This CDR3 has 15 residues. In nucleotides, the CDR3 is TGCAGTGCTAGTTCCGGGACAGGGGATAACTACGAGCAGTACTTC. This translates into CSASSGTGDNYEQYF.

This clonotype has a count of ten or more. The chain uses TRBV5-8 and TRBJ2-7; 7 nucleotides align to TRBD1. Germline assignment: CDR1 SGHTS and CDR2 YDEGEE. The CDR3 length is 13 residues. With V trimmed by 6 bases and J by 5 bases, 8 bases remained unmatched. CDR3 sequence reads: CASIVQGFHEQYF. In nucleotides, the CDR3 is TGTGCCAGCATCGTACAGGGGTTCCACGAGCAGTACTTC.

A few counts support this clonotype. One end of the junction varies from germline; a read error may be responsible. The rearrangement links TRBV20-1 to TRBJ1-1; no firm D call. From germline, CDR1 is DFQATT and CDR2 SNEGSKA (reference sequence). The CDR3 extends over 11 amino acids. CDR3 residues: CSATWNNEAFF. The CDR3 nucleotides are TGCAGTGCGACTTGGAACAATGAAGCTTTCTTT.

The V call is TRBV29-1, the J call TRBJ1-1, with D possibly TRBD1 on 5 matching bases. The CDR3 sequence is 13 residues long. With 6 bases removed from V and 1 base from J, the gap between germline ends came to 12 bases. Germline values: CDR1 SQVTM, CDR2 ANQGSEA. The CDR3 is CSVWGRWNTEAFF. The CDR3 DNA follows: TGCAGCGTGTGGGGGAGGTGGAACACTGAAGCTTTCTTT.

There are many counts of this clonotype. This sequence joins TRBV6-1 and TRBJ2-3; possibly TRBD1 for D (6 bases). The V and J ends lost 4 bases and 4 bases respectively, with 15 bases between them. CDR3 length: 15 amino acids. In germline, CDR1 is MNHNS, CDR2 SASEGT. The CDR3 DNA sequence: TGTGCCAGCAGTGCGGCAGGGGTTGCAGCAGATACGCAGTATTTT. Residues: CASSAAGVAADTQYF.

The table lists this clonotype with a few counts. The genes are TRBV27 and TRBJ2-4; the D gene is possibly TRBD1 (5 bases). The V end lost 3 bases, the J end lost 4 bases, and 10 bases lay between the germline ends. This CDR3 spans 14 amino acids. From germline, CDR1 is MNHEY and CDR2 SMNVEV (reference sequence). CDR3 nucleotide sequence: TGTGCCAGCAGTTTGCAGGACATTAAAAACATTCAGTACTTC. Its protein is CASSLQDIKNIQYF.

This clonotype was counted many times. The rearrangement joins TRBV6-2 or TRBV6-3 to TRBJ1-5; D possibly corresponds to TRBD1 (5 bases). The CDR3 spans 14 residues. Germline assignment: CDR1 MNHEY and CDR2 SVGEGT. With 7 bases removed from V and 7 bases from J, the gap between germline ends came to 17 bases. The DNA of the CDR3 is TGTGCCAGCAACGACTCCGGGACGAAGCAGCCCCAGCATTTT. Translation gives CASNDSGTKQPQHF.

A note on this clonotype: A much more abundant neighbour one base away suggests this may be a read error. The chain is built from TRBV27 and TRBJ2-7, with 7 bases identical to TRBD1. Judging by the DNA end, TRBJ2-1 fits better; the J call may be wrong. This CDR3 comprises 15 residues. In germline, CDR1 is MNHEY, CDR2 SMNVEV (reference sequence). CDR3 region: CASRPPGQKSYEQFF. CDR3 nucleotide sequence: TGTGCCAGCAGGCCCCCGGGACAGAAGTCCTACGAGCAGTTCTTC.

This clonotype was observed many times. The chain combines TRBV29-1 with TRBJ1-4, with 10 bases aligning to TRBD1. The CDR3 length is 13 residues. Unmatched junction bases numbered 7, after V lost 6 bases and J lost 9 bases. The germline gives CDR1 SQVTM, CDR2 ANQGSEA. Here the CDR3 reads CSVLRQGAQKLFF. The CDR3 DNA reads as TGCAGCGTACTCCGACAGGGGGCTCAAAAACTGTTTTTT.

This clonotype has a count of ten or more. The rearrangement joins TRBV30 to TRBJ1-2; no reliable D call. CDR1 and CDR2 from the germline V gene are GTSNPN and SVGIG (reference sequence). The length of the CDR3 is 12 residues. The germline V and J ends were trimmed by 2 bases and 4 bases, with 8 bases remaining between them. The CDR3 is CAWSLVSYGYTF. DNA of the CDR3: TGTGCCTGGAGTCTCGTCTCCTATGGCTACACCTTC.